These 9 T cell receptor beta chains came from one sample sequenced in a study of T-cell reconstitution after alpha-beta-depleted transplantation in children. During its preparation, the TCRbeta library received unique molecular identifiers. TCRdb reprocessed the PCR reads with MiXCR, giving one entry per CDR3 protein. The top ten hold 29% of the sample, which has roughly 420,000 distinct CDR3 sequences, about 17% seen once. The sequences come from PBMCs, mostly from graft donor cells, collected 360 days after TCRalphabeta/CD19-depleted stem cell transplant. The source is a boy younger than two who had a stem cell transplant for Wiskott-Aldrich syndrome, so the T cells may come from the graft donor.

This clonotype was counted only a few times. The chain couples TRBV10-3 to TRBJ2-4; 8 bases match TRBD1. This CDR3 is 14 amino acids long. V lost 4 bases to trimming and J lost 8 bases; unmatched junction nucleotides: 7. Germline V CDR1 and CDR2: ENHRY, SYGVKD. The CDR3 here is CAISAGGNVDIQYF. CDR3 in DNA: TGTGCCATCAGTGCAGGGGGCAACGTGGACATTCAGTACTTC.

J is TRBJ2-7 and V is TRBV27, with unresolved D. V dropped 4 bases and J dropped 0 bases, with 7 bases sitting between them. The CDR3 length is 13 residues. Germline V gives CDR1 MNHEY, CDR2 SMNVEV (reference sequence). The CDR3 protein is CASSSPTSYEQYF. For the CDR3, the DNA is TGTGCCAGCAGTTCCCCGACCTCCTACGAGCAGTACTTC.

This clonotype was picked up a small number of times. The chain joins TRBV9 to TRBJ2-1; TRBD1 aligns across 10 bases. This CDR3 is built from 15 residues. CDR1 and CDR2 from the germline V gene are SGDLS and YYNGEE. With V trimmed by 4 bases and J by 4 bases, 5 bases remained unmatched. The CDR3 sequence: CASSPRQGAYNEQFF. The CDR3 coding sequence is TGTGCCAGCAGCCCTAGACAGGGGGCTTACAATGAGCAGTTCTTC. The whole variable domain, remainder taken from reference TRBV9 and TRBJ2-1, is DSGVTQTPKHLITATGQRVTLRCSPRSGDLSVYWYQQSLDQGLQFLIQYYNGEERAKGNILERFSAQQFPDLHSELNLSSLELGDSALYFCASSPRQGAYNEQFFGPGTRLTVL.

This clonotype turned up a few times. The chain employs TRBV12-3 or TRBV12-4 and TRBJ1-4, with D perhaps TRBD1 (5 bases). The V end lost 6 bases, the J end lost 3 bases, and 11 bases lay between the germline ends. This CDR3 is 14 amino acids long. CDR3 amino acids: CASSSGRSNEKLFF. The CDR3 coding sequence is TGTGCCAGCAGCTCAGGGAGGTCTAATGAAAAACTGTTTTTT.

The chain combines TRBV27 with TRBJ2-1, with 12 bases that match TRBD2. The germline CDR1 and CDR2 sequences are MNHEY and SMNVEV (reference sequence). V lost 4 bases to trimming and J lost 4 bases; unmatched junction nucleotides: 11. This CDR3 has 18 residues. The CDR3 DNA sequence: TGTGCCAGCAGTTCGTCGGGACTAGCGGGCCGGCCTTACAATGAGCAGTTCTTC. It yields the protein CASSSSGLAGRPYNEQFF.

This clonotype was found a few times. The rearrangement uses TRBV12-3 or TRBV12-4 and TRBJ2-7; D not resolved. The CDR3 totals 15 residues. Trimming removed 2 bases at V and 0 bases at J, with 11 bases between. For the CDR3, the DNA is TGTGCCAGCAGTTTAAACCGTAAGAGCTCCTACGAGCAGTACTTC. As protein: CASSLNRKSSYEQYF.

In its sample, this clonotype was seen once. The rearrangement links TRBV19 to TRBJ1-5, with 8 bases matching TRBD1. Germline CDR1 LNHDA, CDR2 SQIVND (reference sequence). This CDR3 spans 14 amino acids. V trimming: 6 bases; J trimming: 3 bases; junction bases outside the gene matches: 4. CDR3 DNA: TGTGCCAGTAGGAGACAGGGGAACAATCAGCCCCAGCATTTT. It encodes CASRRQGNNQPQHF. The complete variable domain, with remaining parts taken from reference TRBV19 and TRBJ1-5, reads DGGITQSPKYLFRKEGQNVTLSCEQNLNHDAMYWYRQDPGQGLRLIYYSQIVNDFQKGDIAEGYSVSREKKESFPLTVTSAQKNPTAFYLCASRRQGNNQPQHFGDGTRLSIL.

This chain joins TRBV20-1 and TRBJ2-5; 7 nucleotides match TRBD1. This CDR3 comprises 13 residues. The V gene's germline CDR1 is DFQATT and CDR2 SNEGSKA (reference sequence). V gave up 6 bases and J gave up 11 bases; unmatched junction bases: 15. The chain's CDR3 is CSADRVLLGVQYF. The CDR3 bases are TGCAGTGCCGACAGGGTCCTCCTAGGGGTACAGTACTTC.

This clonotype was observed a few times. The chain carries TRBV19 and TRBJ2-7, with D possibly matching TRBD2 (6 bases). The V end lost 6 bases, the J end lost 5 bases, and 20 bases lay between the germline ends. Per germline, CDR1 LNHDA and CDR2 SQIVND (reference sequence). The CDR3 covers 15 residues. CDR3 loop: CASSPRRAGIHEQYF. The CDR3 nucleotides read TGTGCCAGTAGCCCCAGGAGGGCGGGGATCCACGAGCAGTACTTC.